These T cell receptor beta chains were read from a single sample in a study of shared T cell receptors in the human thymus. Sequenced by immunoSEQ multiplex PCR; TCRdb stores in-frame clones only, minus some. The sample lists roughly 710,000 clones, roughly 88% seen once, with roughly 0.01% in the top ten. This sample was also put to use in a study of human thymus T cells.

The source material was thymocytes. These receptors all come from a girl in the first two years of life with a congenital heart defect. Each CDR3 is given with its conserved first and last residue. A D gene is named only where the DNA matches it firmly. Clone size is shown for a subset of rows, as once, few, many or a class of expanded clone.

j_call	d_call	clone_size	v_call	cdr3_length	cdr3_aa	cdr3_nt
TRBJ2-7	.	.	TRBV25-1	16	CASSSRQPWTTNEQYF	TGTGCCAGCAGTTCACGACAGCCTTGGACGACCAACGAGCAGTACTTC
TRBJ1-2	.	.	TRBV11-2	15	CASSPGISTNYGYTF	TGTGCCAGCAGCCCCGGGATTTCGACGAACTATGGCTACACCTTC
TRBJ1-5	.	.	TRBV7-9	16	CASSSYPQGRNQPQHF	TGTGCCAGCAGCTCATACCCCCAGGGTCGCAATCAGCCCCAGCATTTT
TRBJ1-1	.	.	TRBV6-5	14	CASSYSTGDTEAFF	TGTGCCAGCAGTTACTCTACCGGGGACACTGAAGCTTTCTTT
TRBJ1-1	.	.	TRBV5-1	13	CASSRGENTEAFF	TGCGCCAGCAGCCGGGGAGAGAACACTGAAGCTTTCTTT
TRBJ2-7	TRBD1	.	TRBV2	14	CASSDDRESYEQYF	TGTGCCAGCAGTGATGACAGGGAATCCTACGAGCAGTACTTC
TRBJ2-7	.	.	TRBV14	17	CASSQDNDGISGNEQYF	TGTGCCAGCAGCCAAGATAACGATGGTATATCGGGAAACGAGCAGTACTTC
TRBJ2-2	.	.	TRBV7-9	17	CASSLDEGGQLAGELFF	TGTGCCAGCAGCTTAGATGAGGGGGGGCAGCTGGCCGGGGAGCTGTTTTTT
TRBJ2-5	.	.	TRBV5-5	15	CASERGGISQETQYF	TGTGCCAGCGAAAGGGGGGGTATCAGCCAAGAGACCCAGTACTTC
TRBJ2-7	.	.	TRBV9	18	CASSVGGWHRNFSYEQYF	TGTGCCAGCAGCGTAGGAGGGTGGCACCGAAATTTCTCCTACGAGCAGTACTTC
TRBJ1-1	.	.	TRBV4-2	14	CASSLGSMNTEAFF	TGTGCCAGCAGCCTCGGGAGTATGAACACTGAAGCTTTCTTT
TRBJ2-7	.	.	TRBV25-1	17	CASSYSGGAGPAYEQYF	TGTGCCAGCAGCTATTCCGGCGGGGCCGGCCCAGCCTACGAGCAGTACTTC
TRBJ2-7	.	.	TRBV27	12	CASSRGGYEQYF	TGTGCCTCCTCTAGGGGCGGCTACGAGCAGTACTTC
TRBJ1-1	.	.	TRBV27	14	CASSWGPRDTEAFF	TGTGCCAGCAGTTGGGGGCCCAGGGACACTGAAGCTTTCTTT
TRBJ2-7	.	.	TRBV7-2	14	CASSPKHSSYEQYF	TGTGCCAGCTCCCCCAAACACAGCTCCTACGAGCAGTACTTC
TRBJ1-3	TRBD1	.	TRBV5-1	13	CASSEGQGPTIYF	TGCGCCAGCAGCGAGGGACAGGGGCCCACCATATATTTT
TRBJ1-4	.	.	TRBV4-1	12	CASSHVPTKLFF	TGCGCCAGCAGCCATGTCCCTACAAAACTGTTTTTT
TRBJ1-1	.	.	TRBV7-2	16	CASSPEPQGSNTEAFF	TGTGCCAGCAGCCCCGAACCACAGGGTAGTAACACTGAAGCTTTCTTT
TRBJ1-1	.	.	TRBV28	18	CASSSLTPDQPLVTEAFF	TGTGCCAGCAGTTCTCTAACCCCGGACCAACCACTAGTCACTGAAGCTTTCTTT
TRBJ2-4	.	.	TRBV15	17	CATSRDRRVGTKNIQYF	TGTGCCACCAGCAGAGATAGGAGGGTAGGGACCAAAAACATTCAGTACTTC
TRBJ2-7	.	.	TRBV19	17	CASSINSPGSSSGEQYF	TGTGCCAGTAGTATAAACTCCCCAGGGTCCAGCTCCGGGGAGCAGTACTTC
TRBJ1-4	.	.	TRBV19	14	CASSPDRPNEKLFF	TGTGCCAGTAGTCCCGACAGGCCTAATGAAAAACTGTTTTTT
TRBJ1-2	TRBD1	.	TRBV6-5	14	CASSYSEGAGGYTF	TGTGCCAGCAGTTACTCAGAGGGGGCCGGTGGCTACACCTTC
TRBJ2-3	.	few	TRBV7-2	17	CASSLVRRGPSTDTQYF	TGTGCCAGCAGCTTAGTTCGGCGGGGCCCGAGCACAGATACGCAGTATTTT
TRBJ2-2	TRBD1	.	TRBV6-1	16	CASSDDRGFSGGELFF	TGTGCCAGCAGTGACGACAGGGGGTTCTCGGGCGGGGAGCTGTTTTTT
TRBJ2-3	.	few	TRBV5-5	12	CASSPREDTQYF	TGTGCCAGCAGCCCCCGGGAGGATACGCAGTATTTT
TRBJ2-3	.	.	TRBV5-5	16	CASSSTGYHSTDTQYF	TGTGCCAGCAGCTCTACGGGTTATCACAGCACAGATACGCAGTATTTT
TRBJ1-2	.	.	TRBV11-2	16	CASSSTSGTKVMGYTF	TGTGCCAGCAGCTCTACCTCCGGGACAAAGGTGATGGGCTACACCTTC
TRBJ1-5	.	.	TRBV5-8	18	CASSLRNRPLMEDQPQHF	TGTGCCAGCAGCTTGCGGAACCGGCCCCTCATGGAGGATCAGCCCCAGCATTTT